The 14 T cell receptor beta chains reported below all come from one sample, sequenced in a study of HIV-infected children after antiretroviral therapy interruption. The treatment here: PENTA 11 planned treatment interruption arm or continuous ART arm. RNA-based 3' RACE libraries used unique molecular identifiers. TCRdb reanalysed the 3' RACE reads using MiXCR and keeps one entry per CDR3 protein. The sample holds approximately 95,000 distinct CDR3 sequences, 6.9% seen once. The sequences come from CD45RA+ CD4+ T cells from PBMCs, pooled from several time points, collected from a donor given antiretroviral therapy, either interrupted or continuous. Subset noted: naive CD4+ CD45RA+ CD45RO- T cells. These receptors were collected from a pool of human donors with HIV.

This clonotype occurred a few times. This chain joins TRBV5-1 and TRBJ2-2, with D possibly being TRBD1 (6 bases). CDR3 size: 18 residues. V was cut by 0 bases and J by 3 bases, with 18 bases left in between. Germline values: CDR1 SGHRS, CDR2 YFSETQ. The CDR3 coding sequence is TGCGCCAGCAGCTTGGGGCCCCCGCGCCAGGGGTACACCGGGGAGCTGTTTTTT. Translation: CASSLGPPRQGYTGELFF.

The chain carries TRBV3-1 and TRBJ2-7; no clear D gene. Trimming pared 2 bases from V and 2 bases from J, leaving 10 bases between. The length of the CDR3 is 14 residues. CDR1 is LGHDT and CDR2 is YNNKEL in the germline V gene (reference sequence). In DNA, the CDR3 is TGTGCCAGCAGCCAACCACCCCGACCCTACGAGCAGTACTTC. It encodes CASSQPPRPYEQYF.

This clonotype was counted at least ten times. The gene calls are TRBV20-1 and TRBJ1-6; D gene unclear. CDR3 length: 12 amino acids. Germline loops: CDR1 DFQATT, CDR2 SNEGSKA (reference sequence). Trimming took off 0 bases at V and 8 bases at J, with 5 bases between the two ends. The CDR3 is CSARDRYSPLHF. DNA of the CDR3: TGCAGTGCTAGAGATCGGTATTCACCCCTCCACTTT.

The J gene is TRBJ1-6, the V gene TRBV3-1; D gene unclear. This CDR3 region has 14 residues. CDR1 is LGHDT and CDR2 is YNNKEL in the germline V gene (reference sequence). The V and J ends lost 3 bases and 6 bases respectively, with 9 bases between them. This CDR3 reads CASSQSIRNSPLHF. CDR3 DNA: TGTGCCAGCAGCCAGAGCATACGTAATTCACCCCTCCACTTT.

This clonotype was observed many times. The chain recombines TRBV20-1 with TRBJ2-3, with TRBD2 as a possible D gene (6 bases). The CDR3 has 17 residues. V was trimmed by 5 bases and J by 0 bases, leaving 21 bases between them. CDR1 is DFQATT and CDR2 is SNEGSKA in the germline V gene (reference sequence). The chain's CDR3 is CSAEVGWRGLSTDTQYF. The CDR3 coding sequence is TGCAGTGCTGAAGTAGGGTGGCGGGGACTTAGCACAGATACGCAGTATTTT.

This clonotype appeared many times. This sequence joins TRBV10-2 and TRBJ2-3; no clear D. The CDR3 consists of 13 residues. Germline CDR1 WSHSY, CDR2 SAAADI. V lost 3 bases, J lost 1 base, and 5 bases lay in between. The CDR3 is CASSDSGTDTQYF. The CDR3 nucleotides are TGCGCCAGCAGTGATTCGGGCACAGATACGCAGTATTTT.

This clonotype came up many times. The V gene is TRBV20-1, the J gene TRBJ2-3; maybe TRBD2 (6 bases). Germline CDR1 and CDR2: DFQATT and SNEGSKA (reference sequence). The CDR3 loop spans 15 amino acids. V was trimmed by 3 bases and J by 4 bases, leaving 17 bases between them. DNA of the CDR3: TGCAGTGCTAGGCGGGTCGGGAGAGGGTCAGATACGCAGTATTTT. Protein product: CSARRVGRGSDTQYF.

This clonotype was seen repeatedly, ten times or more. CDR3 nucleotide sequence: TGCGCCAGCAGCTTGGGGGGACAGGGGGTTAGTCAGCCCCAGCATTTT. This codes for CASSLGGQGVSQPQHF. This chain uses TRBV5-1 with TRBJ1-5; 11 bases match TRBD1. Looked up from germline, CDR1 is SGHRS and CDR2 is YFSETQ. CDR3 size: 16 residues. V shed 0 bases, J shed 6 bases, and the junction held 5 bases outside the gene matches.

The V call is TRBV14, the J call TRBJ1-3; D unresolved. Germline V gives CDR1 SGHDN, CDR2 FVKESK. V was pared by 1 base and J by 1 base, with 8 bases between. This CDR3 is built from 15 residues. For the CDR3, the DNA is TGTGCCAGCAGCCAAGCGAGGGTTTCTGGAAACACCATATATTTT. This gives the protein CASSQARVSGNTIYF.

This clonotype has at least ten counts. The chain combines TRBV29-1 with TRBJ2-1, with 8 bases fitting TRBD1. The CDR3 covers 14 residues. The trim removed 5 bases at V and 3 bases at J, leaving 6 bases unmatched. The germline V gene encodes CDR1 SQVTM and CDR2 ANQGSEA. The CDR3 region is CSVRTGQDYNEQFF. For the CDR3, the DNA is TGCAGCGTTCGGACAGGGCAAGACTACAATGAGCAGTTCTTC.

The gene calls are TRBV20-1 and TRBJ1-4, with no clear D. Trimming removed 0 bases at V and 8 bases at J, with 4 bases between. This CDR3 comprises 11 residues. The germline V gene has CDR1 DFQATT and CDR2 SNEGSKA (reference sequence). The CDR3 DNA sequence: TGCAGTGCTAGAGACCCCGAAAAACTGTTTTTT. It yields the protein CSARDPEKLFF.

The chain recombines TRBV5-1 with TRBJ2-7; D gene ambiguous. The CDR3 length is 12 residues. CDR1 and CDR2 from the germline V gene are SGHRS and YFSETQ. Trimming removed 3 bases at V and 4 bases at J, with 8 bases between. In nucleotides, the CDR3 is TGCGCCAGCAGCTCCCCGGATTACGAGCAGTACTTC. Residues: CASSSPDYEQYF. Drawing the rest from reference TRBV5-1 and TRBJ2-7, the complete variable domain is KAGVTQTPRYLIKTRGQQVTLSCSPISGHRSVSWYQQTPGQGLQFLFEYFSETQRNKGNFPGRFSGRQFSNSRSEMNVSTLELGDSALYLCASSSPDYEQYFGPGTRLTVT.

This clonotype was recorded many times. The chain combines TRBV11-2 with TRBJ2-7; D unclear. CDR3 length: 14 amino acids. CDR1 and CDR2 from the germline V gene are SGHAT and FQNNGV. Trimming removed 2 bases at V and 1 base at J, with 9 bases between. DNA for the CDR3: TGTGCCAGCAGCTTAATCTGGGGTTCCTACGAGCAGTACTTC. Protein product: CASSLIWGSYEQYF.

In this sample, this clonotype turned up many times. The CDR3 region is CASSLDGTYEQYF. In DNA, the CDR3 is TGTGCCAGCAGCTTAGACGGTACATACGAGCAGTACTTC. This chain links TRBV11-3 with TRBJ2-7; D is uncertain. This CDR3 is built from 13 residues. Trimming left V 0 bases short and J 4 bases short, with 7 bases between. Germline V gene lookup returns CDR1 SGHNT and CDR2 YENEEA.